Described below is a single T cell receptor beta chain sequence and its context. The sample originates from a study of cytomegalovirus exposure and HLA in healthy donors. Primers for the PCR totalled 60 Vbeta and 13 Jbeta. TCRdb keeps only in-frame clones here, not all; method: immunoSEQ multiplex PCR. Of some 150,000 clones in the sample, about 80% were seen once. With V trimmed by 0 bases and J by 8 bases, 5 bases remained unmatched. This CDR3 has 15 amino acids. Germline-derived CDR1 and CDR2 are SEHNR and FQNEAQ (reference sequence). The rearrangement joins TRBV7-9 to TRBJ1-4, with TRBD1 matching over 8 bases. The receptor comes from a woman aged 50 to 60 in good health and CMV-seronegative. The sample taken for sequencing was PBMCs. As DNA, the CDR3 is TGTGCCAGCAGCTTAGCCAGGGGGCGAGCGGAAAAACTGTTTTTT. Translated: CASSLARGRAEKLFF.